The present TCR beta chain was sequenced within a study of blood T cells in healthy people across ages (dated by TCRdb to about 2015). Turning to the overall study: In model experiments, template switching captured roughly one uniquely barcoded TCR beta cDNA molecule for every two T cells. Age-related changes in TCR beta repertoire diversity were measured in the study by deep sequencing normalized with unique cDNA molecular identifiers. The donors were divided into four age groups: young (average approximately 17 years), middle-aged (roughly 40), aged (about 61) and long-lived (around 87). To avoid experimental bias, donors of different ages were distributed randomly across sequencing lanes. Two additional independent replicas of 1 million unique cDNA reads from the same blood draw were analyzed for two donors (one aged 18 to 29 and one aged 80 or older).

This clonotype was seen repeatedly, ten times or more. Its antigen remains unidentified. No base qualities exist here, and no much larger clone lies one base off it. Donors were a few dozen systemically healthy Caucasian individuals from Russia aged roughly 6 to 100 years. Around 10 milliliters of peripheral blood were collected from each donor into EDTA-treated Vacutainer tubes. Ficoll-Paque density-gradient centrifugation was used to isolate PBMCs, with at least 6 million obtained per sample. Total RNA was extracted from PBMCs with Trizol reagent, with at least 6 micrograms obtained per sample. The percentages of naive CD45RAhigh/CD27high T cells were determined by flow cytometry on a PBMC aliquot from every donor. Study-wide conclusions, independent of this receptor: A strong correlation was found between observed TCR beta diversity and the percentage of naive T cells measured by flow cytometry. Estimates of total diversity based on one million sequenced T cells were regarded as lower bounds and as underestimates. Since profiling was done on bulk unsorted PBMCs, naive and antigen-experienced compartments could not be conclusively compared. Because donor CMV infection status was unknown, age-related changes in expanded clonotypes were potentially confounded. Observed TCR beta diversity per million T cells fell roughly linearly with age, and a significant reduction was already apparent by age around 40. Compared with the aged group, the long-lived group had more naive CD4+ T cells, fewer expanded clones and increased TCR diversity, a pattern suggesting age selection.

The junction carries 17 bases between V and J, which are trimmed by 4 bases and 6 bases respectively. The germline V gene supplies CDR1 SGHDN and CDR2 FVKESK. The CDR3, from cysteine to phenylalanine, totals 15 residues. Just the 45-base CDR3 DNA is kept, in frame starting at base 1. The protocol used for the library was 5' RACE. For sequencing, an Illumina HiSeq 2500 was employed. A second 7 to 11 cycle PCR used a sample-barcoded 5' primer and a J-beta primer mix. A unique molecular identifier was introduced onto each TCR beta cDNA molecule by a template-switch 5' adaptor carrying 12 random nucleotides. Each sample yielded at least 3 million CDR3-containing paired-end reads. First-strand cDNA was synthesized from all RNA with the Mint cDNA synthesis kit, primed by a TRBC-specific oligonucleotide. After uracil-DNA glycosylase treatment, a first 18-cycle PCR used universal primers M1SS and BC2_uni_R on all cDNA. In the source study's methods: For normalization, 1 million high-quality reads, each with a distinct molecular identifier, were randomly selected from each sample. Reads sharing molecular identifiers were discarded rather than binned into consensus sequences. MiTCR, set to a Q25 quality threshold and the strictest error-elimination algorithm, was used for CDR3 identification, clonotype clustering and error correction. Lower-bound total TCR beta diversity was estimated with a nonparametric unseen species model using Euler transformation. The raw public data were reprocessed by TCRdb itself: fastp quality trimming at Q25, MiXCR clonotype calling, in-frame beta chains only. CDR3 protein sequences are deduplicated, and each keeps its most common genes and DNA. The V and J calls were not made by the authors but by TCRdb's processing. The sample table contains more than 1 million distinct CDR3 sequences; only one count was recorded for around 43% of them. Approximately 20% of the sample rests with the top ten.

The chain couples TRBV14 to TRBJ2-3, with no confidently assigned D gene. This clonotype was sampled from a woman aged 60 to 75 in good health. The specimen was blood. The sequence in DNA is TGTGCCAGCAGCCTGGTGGTTGGTCTCGCTGATACGCAGTATTTT. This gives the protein CASSLVVGLADTQYF.